This T cell receptor (beta chain) is from a study of cytomegalovirus exposure and HLA in healthy donors. The PCR employed 60 Vbeta primers together with 13 Jbeta primers. Some clones are missing from TCRdb's copy, which holds only in-frame ones; the method was immunoSEQ multiplex PCR. The sample consists of under 85,000 clones, about three quarters of them appearing once. A note on this clone: Its antigen is not identified.

The study, taken as a whole, reports: Immune exposure information comprised only CMV serostatus. A previous analysis found most TCR beta V segments productive roughly 87% or roughly 30% of the time. Cytomegalovirus-associated status was assigned to approximately 160 TCR beta chains. Some V segments (TRBV6-2 and TRBV6-3 among them) were excluded as indistinguishable.

The CDR3 is 18 amino acids. Trimming removed 4 bases from V and 0 bases from J, with 21 bases in between. Germline V gene sequence: CDR1 ENHRY, CDR2 SYGVKD. The sample was PBMCs. The TCR was taken from a young man in good health and CMV-seronegative. V is TRBV10-3 and J is TRBJ1-2; D remains unclear. This CDR3 is CAISGGGQSRPTNYGYTF. For the CDR3, the DNA is TGTGCCATCAGTGGGGGAGGGCAGAGCAGACCCACTAACTATGGCTACACCTTC.